These 20 T cell receptor beta chains originate from one sample sequenced in a study of cytomegalovirus exposure and HLA in healthy donors. Use of 60 Vbeta and 13 Jbeta primers characterized the PCR. The assay was immunoSEQ multiplex PCR, and TCRdb's table has in-frame clones only and misses some. Of fewer than 200,000 clones in the sample, approximately 80% are singletons; the top ten hold 0.77%. The specimen was PBMCs. These receptors came from a woman aged 18-29 years in good health and CMV-seronegative.

This chain links TRBV5-1 with TRBJ2-5, with D maybe TRBD1 (5 bases). Germline V gives CDR1 SGHRS, CDR2 YFSETQ. Trimming removed 0 bases at V and 1 base at J, with 7 bases between. The CDR3 has 14 residues. The CDR3 loop is CASSLGGSQETQYF. For the CDR3, the DNA is TGCGCCAGCAGCTTGGGGGGCAGCCAAGAGACCCAGTACTTC.

The chain joins TRBV4-1 to TRBJ2-7, with a weak D call TRBD1 (6 bases). The V and J ends lost 6 bases and 2 bases respectively, with 17 bases between them. The CDR3 consists of 15 residues. The germline V gene encodes CDR1 MGHRA and CDR2 YSYEKL. CDR3 coding DNA: TGCGCCAGCAGTAGGGCGACAGGATGGACCTACGAGCAGTACTTC. Translation gives CASSRATGWTYEQYF.

This chain uses TRBV27 with TRBJ1-2; D is uncertain. CDR3 length: 13 residues. The V end lost 2 bases, the J end lost 6 bases, and 10 bases lay between the germline ends. From germline, CDR1 is MNHEY and CDR2 SMNVEV (reference sequence). The CDR3 nucleotides are TGTGCCAGCAGTTTACTCGGGTACAATGGCTACACCTTC. Protein sequence: CASSLLGYNGYTF.

This chain connects TRBV2 to TRBJ1-2, with 8 nucleotides matching TRBD1. CDR3 length: 18 amino acids. J gave up 7 bases and V 5 bases, and 21 bases lay outside the gene matches. Germline V gene lookup returns CDR1 SNHLY and CDR2 FYNNEI. The CDR3 DNA sequence: TGTGCCAGCAGTACAGGGGGAAGGGAACTGATTAAAGGAGGTGGCTACACCTTC. It specifies CASSTGGRELIKGGGYTF.

V is TRBV19 and J is TRBJ2-1; 10 bases line up with TRBD2. The CDR3 extends over 19 amino acids. Trimming removed 5 bases from V and 4 bases from J; junction bases left unmatched: 17. CDR1 LNHDA and CDR2 SQIVND come from the germline V gene (reference sequence). CDR3 DNA sequence: TGTGCCAGTAGTTTGGGGGACAACGGACTAGCGGCACATTACAATGAGCAGTTCTTC. This gives the protein CASSLGDNGLAAHYNEQFF.

The CDR3 sequence: CATSRGPLGGAYGYTF. In DNA form, the CDR3 reads TGTGCCACCAGCAGAGGACCCTTGGGCGGGGCCTATGGCTACACCTTC. The chain carries TRBV15 and TRBJ1-2; tentatively, D is TRBD1 (5 bases). Germline V gene data show CDR1 as LNHNV and CDR2 as YYDKDF (reference sequence). Trimming removed 1 base at V and 4 bases at J, with 16 bases between. The CDR3 runs to 16 residues.

The rearrangement uses TRBV7-8 and TRBJ2-7; TRBD2 agrees at 7 bases. Germline assignment: CDR1 SGHVS and CDR2 FQNEAQ. The CDR3 extends over 16 amino acids. V lost 7 bases and J lost 0; bases outside the gene matches: 12. CDR3 loop: CASTPGGPSGSYEQYF. CDR3 nucleotides: TGTGCCAGCACCCCCGGCGGGCCTAGCGGCTCCTACGAGCAGTACTTC.

The chain combines TRBV25-1 with TRBJ2-3, with D possibly matching TRBD1 (6 bases). The V gene lost 7 bases and the J gene lost 4 bases, with 21 bases spanning the gap. Germline V CDR1 and CDR2: MGHDK, SYGVNS. This CDR3 is built from 16 residues. CDR3 loop: CASIIGRGDAPDTQYF. In DNA form, the CDR3 reads TGTGCCAGCATCATCGGCAGGGGAGACGCCCCAGATACGCAGTATTTT.

This clone showed up just a few times. The chain employs TRBV21-1 and TRBJ1-5; the table's D gene call, TRBD1, was not cross checked with the DNA. TRBV21-1 is a pseudogene locus. This CDR3 comprises 20 residues. Written as DNA, the CDR3 is TGTGCCAGCAGCGCCACTTACGACAGGGGGCGCGAATATAGCAATCAGCCCCAGCATTTT. This translates into CASSATYDRGREYSNQPQHF.

This rearrangement joins TRBV28 to TRBJ1-2; 8 nucleotides align to TRBD1. With 1 base clipped from V and 7 bases from J, the junction kept 5 bases outside the gene matches. Germline CDR1 reads MDHEN; CDR2 reads SYDVKM. This CDR3 is 14 amino acids long. This chain's CDR3 is CASSLSGGGLGYTF. The DNA for the CDR3 is TGTGCCAGCAGTTTATCAGGGGGCGGTCTTGGCTACACCTTC.

The chain couples TRBV29-1 to TRBJ1-2, with 8 bases fitting TRBD1. This CDR3 has 13 residues. Germline values: CDR1 SQVTM, CDR2 ANQGSEA. V lost 4 bases to trimming and J lost 3 bases; unmatched junction nucleotides: 4. CDR3 bases: TGCAGCGTTGTCCAGGGGGCATACTATGGCTACACCTTC. The encoded protein is CSVVQGAYYGYTF.

This chain joins TRBV18 and TRBJ1-3, with 7 positions matching TRBD1. Per the germline V gene, CDR1 is KGHSH and CDR2 is LQKENI. The trim removed 0 bases at V and 6 bases at J, leaving 8 bases unmatched. The CDR3 is made up of 16 amino acids. The CDR3 spells CASSPPLRGLENTIYF. The CDR3 coding sequence is TGTGCCAGCTCACCACCCCTTAGGGGGCTTGAAAACACCATATATTTT.

V is TRBV27 and J is TRBJ1-2; D gene ambiguous. The germline V gene has CDR1 MNHEY and CDR2 SMNVEV (reference sequence). CDR3 length: 13 residues. V shed 2 bases and J shed 3 bases, with 7 bases lying between them. This chain's CDR3 is CASSLEGYYGYTF. The CDR3 nucleotides are TGTGCCAGCAGTTTAGAGGGCTACTATGGCTACACCTTC.

This chain connects TRBV4-1 to TRBJ2-7, with TRBD2 matching 12 bases. Trimming cost V 3 bases and J 3 bases; bases outside gene matches: 0. The CDR3 sequence is 14 residues long. Germline V CDR1 and CDR2: MGHRA, YSYEKL. CDR3 region: CASSQGLAGYEQYF. The CDR3 DNA reads TGCGCCAGCAGCCAGGGACTAGCGGGCTACGAGCAGTACTTC.

The chain recombines TRBV5-4 with TRBJ1-3, with D possibly TRBD1 on 6 matching bases. The CDR3 totals 14 residues. CDR1 and CDR2 (germline): SGHNT, YYREEE (reference sequence). The germline V and J ends were trimmed by 1 base and 4 bases, with 9 bases remaining between them. CDR3 DNA sequence: TGTGCCAGCAGCTTGAATCAGGGGGGAAACACCATATATTTT. Translated, it gives CASSLNQGGNTIYF. Complete variable domain (other parts from reference TRBV5-4 and TRBJ1-3): ETGVTQSPTHLIKTRGQQVTLRCSSQSGHNTVSWYQQALGQGPQFIFQYYREEENGRGNFPPRFSGLQFPNYSSELNVNALELDDSALYLCASSLNQGGNTIYFGEGSWLTVV.

CDR3 region: CGSGGLDTQYF. For the CDR3, the DNA is TGTGGGTCGGGAGGGCTAGATACGCAGTATTTT. J is TRBJ2-3 and V is TRBV19; 8 bases agree with TRBD2. The CDR3 loop spans 11 amino acids. The germline V gene has CDR1 LNHDA and CDR2 SQIVND (reference sequence).

The CDR3 spells CASNLGRAGGEQYF. The CDR3 DNA follows: TGTGCCAGCAATCTCGGGAGGGCCGGAGGCGAGCAGTACTTC. The chain has TRBV28 and TRBJ2-7, with 8 bases matching TRBD2. Germline CDR1 MDHEN, CDR2 SYDVKM. The CDR3 length is 14 residues. Trimming cost V 7 bases and J 6 bases; bases outside gene matches: 11. The full variable domain, completed using reference TRBV28 and TRBJ2-7, is DVKVTQSSRYLVKRTGEKVFLECVQDMDHENMFWYRQDPGLGLRLIYFSYDVKMKEKGDIPEGYSVSREKKERFSLILESASTNQTSMYLCASNLGRAGGEQYFGPGTRLTVT.

V and J are TRBV19 and TRBJ2-7; TRBD1 is a possible D gene (8 bases). In germline, CDR1 is LNHDA, CDR2 SQIVND (reference sequence). The germline V and J ends were trimmed by 3 bases and 4 bases, with 16 bases remaining between them. The CDR3 sequence is 15 residues long. Written as DNA, the CDR3 is TGTGCCAGTAGTATGGGGGGGACAGGCAGTTACGAGCAGTACTTC. Its translation is CASSMGGTGSYEQYF.

V gene TRBV27 combines with J gene TRBJ2-7; TRBD1 agrees at 10 bases. V gave up 7 bases and J gave up 3 bases; unmatched junction bases: 12. The CDR3 covers 16 residues. Looked up from germline, CDR1 is MNHEY and CDR2 is SMNVEV (reference sequence). DNA for the CDR3: TGTGCCAGCAACGGTAAAGGGGGGACAGGGGACTACGAGCAGTACTTC. This codes for CASNGKGGTGDYEQYF.

This chain links TRBV5-6 with TRBJ2-5; 7 bases are a match to TRBD2. Germline trimming cut 4 bases from V and 2 bases from J; bases unmatched to any gene: 5. Germline CDR1 is SGHDT and CDR2 is YYEEEE. The CDR3 runs to 14 residues. CDR3 region: CASSKPSGQETQYF. The CDR3, as DNA: TGTGCCAGCAGCAAACCTAGCGGTCAAGAGACCCAGTACTTC.